This entry lists 18 T cell receptor beta chains sequenced from one sample in a study of CXCR3-negative and CXCR3-positive naive CD8 T cells. No antigen is known for these receptors. The authors made the TRB cDNA libraries by 5' RACE using UMI labels. TCRdb re-called the 5' RACE reads and shows each CDR3 protein once, DNA omitted. The table for this sample gives around 66,000 distinct CDR3 sequences. Study results and caveats: For CXCR3-positive naive cells, TRB CDR3s were more hydrophobic than those of CXCR3-negative naive cells.

The sample comprised naive CXCR3+ CD8+ T cells from blood. Subset indicated: CD45RO-CCR7+CD27+CD95- naive CD8+ T cells expressing CXCR3 (TNR3+). The receptors shown here come from a human donor in good health. Some clones in this sample may be carry-over from other donors' samples.

The chain combines TRBV6-2 or TRBV6-3 with TRBJ2-2; as DNA is missing, the TRBD2 call by TCRdb cannot be tested. The CDR3 covers 13 residues. Germline CDR1 is MNHEY and CDR2 is SVGEGT. The CDR3 sequence is CASSLASAGELFF.

V is TRBV7-8 and J is TRBJ2-7; TCRdb returns TRBD2, unconfirmable since there is no DNA. Germline loops: CDR1 SGHVS, CDR2 FQNEAQ. This CDR3 region has 14 residues. The CDR3 spells CASSSPGLAYEQYF.

The chain joins TRBV7-3 to TRBJ2-1; no DNA is available, so the TRBD2 call from TCRdb remains unchecked. This CDR3 spans 16 amino acids. CDR1 and CDR2 (germline): SGHTA, FQGTGA. CDR3 amino acids: CASSSGLAGLGGEQFF.

The gene calls are TRBV23-1 and TRBJ2-5; as DNA is missing, the TRBD2 call by TCRdb cannot be tested. TRBV23-1 is an ORF, with its function uncertain. This CDR3 is 17 amino acids long. The CDR3 loop reads CASSQPCPGTSRETQYF.

The rearrangement links TRBV7-3 to TRBJ2-1; absent DNA, TCRdb's TRBD2 call cannot be checked. This CDR3 is 14 amino acids long. Germline CDR1 is SGHTA and CDR2 is FQGTGA. CDR3 region: CASSSAGAGDEQFF. Full variable domain (remainder filled in from reference TRBV7-3 and TRBJ2-1): GAGVSQTPSNKVTEKGKYVELRCDPISGHTALYWYRQSLGQGPEFLIYFQGTGAADDSGLPNDRFFAVRPEGSVSTLKIQRTERGDSAVYLCASSSAGAGDEQFFGPGTRLTVL.

The rearrangement joins TRBV29-1 to TRBJ2-2. Germline values: CDR1 SQVTM, CDR2 ANQGSEA. CDR3 size: 11 residues. CDR3 protein: CSVEYTGELFF.

The V call is TRBV29-1, the J call TRBJ2-1; the TCRdb call, TRBD1, lacks DNA for checking. This CDR3 is 14 amino acids long. Germline V gives CDR1 SQVTM, CDR2 ANQGSEA. The CDR3 reads CSVTRGGGHNEQFF.

The chain uses TRBV29-1 and TRBJ2-2. The CDR3 contains 12 residues. The germline CDR1 and CDR2 sequences are SQVTM and ANQGSEA. CDR3 amino acids: CSVAGDTGELFF.

The V and J genes are TRBV29-1 and TRBJ1-1; as DNA is missing, the TRBD1 call by TCRdb cannot be tested. Germline V lookup: CDR1 SQVTM, CDR2 ANQGSEA. The CDR3 contains 14 residues. CDR3 sequence reads: CSPVSGAGNTEAFF.

V is TRBV7-3 and J is TRBJ1-1; there is no DNA to check the TCRdb D call of TRBD1. The germline V gene has CDR1 SGHTA and CDR2 FQGTGA. This CDR3 spans 14 amino acids. CDR3 in amino acids: CASSPTGWSTEAFF.

This chain links TRBV7-2 with TRBJ2-1; TCRdb reports TRBD2, a call that lacks DNA to check it against. This CDR3 spans 14 amino acids. The germline V gene has CDR1 SGHTA and CDR2 FQGNSA. CDR3 amino acids: CASSSLIPNNEQFF.

V is TRBV11-2 and J is TRBJ2-7; the D call from TCRdb, TRBD1, cannot be confirmed without DNA. The germline gives CDR1 SGHAT, CDR2 FQNNGV. The length of the CDR3 is 14 residues. The CDR3 protein is CASSLVDTTYEQYF.

This sequence joins TRBV6-6 and TRBJ2-3; checking the TCRdb D call of TRBD1 is not possible without DNA. Germline V gives CDR1 MNHNY, CDR2 SVGAGI (reference sequence). The CDR3 is 14 amino acids. The CDR3 spells CASRPGGSTDTQYF.

The chain is built from TRBV6-2 or TRBV6-3 and TRBJ2-3; the TCRdb D gene call, TRBD1, has no DNA to confirm it. Germline assignment: CDR1 MNHEY and CDR2 SVGEGT. CDR3 length: 14 residues. The CDR3 loop is CASSLGGLSDTQYF.

The V gene is TRBV5-1, the J gene TRBJ1-2. This CDR3 region has 16 residues. From germline, CDR1 is SGHRS and CDR2 YFSETQ. The CDR3 loop reads CASWVATLPLWYGYTF.

The chain is built from TRBV4-3 and TRBJ2-7. This CDR3 is built from 13 residues. Germline V gives CDR1 LGHNA, CDR2 YSLEER. The CDR3 loop is CASSQEVTYEQYF.

V is TRBV24-1 and J is TRBJ2-1. Per the germline V gene, CDR1 is KGHDR and CDR2 is SFDVKD. This CDR3 comprises 12 residues. CDR3 residues: CATSDGYREQFF.

V usage is TRBV29-1 and J usage is TRBJ1-3. The germline V gene has CDR1 SQVTM and CDR2 ANQGSEA. The CDR3 sequence is 14 residues long. CDR3 sequence reads: CSVEGSAGEDTIYF.